This passage covers 5 T cell receptor beta chains from one sample sequenced in a study of blood T cell repertoires in COVID-19. The repertoire was sequenced with immunoSEQ multiplex PCR; TCRdb's copy has only in-frame clones and lacks some. The repertoire holds 80,000 or so clones, approximately 89% seen once, with roughly 2.3% in the top ten. Sequenced input: peripheral blood. The receptors were sampled from a man in his fifties or sixties with acute or convalescent COVID-19.

The gene calls are TRBV6-6 and TRBJ2-5; 10 bases align to TRBD1. In germline, CDR1 is MNHNY, CDR2 SVGAGI (reference sequence). This CDR3 contains 16 residues. The V segment lost 0 bases and the J segment 5 bases; nucleotides outside the gene matches: 6. The CDR3 reads CASSYSTGQGLETQYF. The CDR3 DNA reads TGTGCCAGCAGTTACTCGACGGGACAGGGGTTGGAGACCCAGTACTTC.

CDR3 loop: CASSQGLAVEQFF. CDR3 in DNA: TGTGCCAGTAGTCAGGGACTAGCGGTTGAGCAGTTCTTC. The V call is TRBV19, the J call TRBJ2-1, with 11 nucleotides matching TRBD2. V shed 5 bases, J shed 9 bases, and the junction held 3 bases outside the gene matches. Germline lookup yields CDR1 LNHDA and CDR2 SQIVND (reference sequence). The CDR3 spans 13 residues.

This clone was detected only a few times. This rearrangement joins TRBV3-1 (or the pseudogene TRBV3-2) to TRBJ1-1; D remains ambiguous. The CDR3 is 14 amino acids. Germline V gives CDR1 LGHDT, CDR2 YNNKEL (reference sequence). Trimming left V 0 bases short and J 7 bases short, with 12 bases between. In DNA, the CDR3 is TGTGCCAGCAGCCAAGAAGGAGGGAACGGTGAAGCTTTCTTT. Its protein is CASSQEGGNGEAFF.

The V call is TRBV2, the J call TRBJ1-2; D gene unclear. CDR3 length: 12 residues. The germline V gene has CDR1 SNHLY and CDR2 FYNNEI. V dropped 3 bases and J dropped 6 bases, with 8 bases sitting between them. The CDR3 protein is CASSDRWNGYTF. CDR3 nucleotides: TGTGCCAGCAGTGACAGGTGGAATGGCTACACCTTC. Using reference TRBV2 and TRBJ1-2 for the parts outside the CDR3, the full variable domain is EPEVTQTPSHQVTQMGQEVILRCVPISNHLYFYWYRQILGQKVEFLVSFYNNEISEKSEIFDDQFSVERPDGSNFTLKIRSTKLEDSAMYFCASSDRWNGYTFGSGTRLTVV.

The V call is TRBV15, the J call TRBJ2-1, with 8 nucleotides matching TRBD2. The germline gives CDR1 LNHNV, CDR2 YYDKDF (reference sequence). The CDR3 has 15 amino acids. V lost 3 bases to trimming and J lost 15 bases; unmatched junction nucleotides: 16. CDR3 sequence reads: CATSSQRSGGPFPFF. DNA of the CDR3: TGTGCCACCAGCAGTCAGCGGAGCGGGGGACCCTTTCCGTTCTTC.